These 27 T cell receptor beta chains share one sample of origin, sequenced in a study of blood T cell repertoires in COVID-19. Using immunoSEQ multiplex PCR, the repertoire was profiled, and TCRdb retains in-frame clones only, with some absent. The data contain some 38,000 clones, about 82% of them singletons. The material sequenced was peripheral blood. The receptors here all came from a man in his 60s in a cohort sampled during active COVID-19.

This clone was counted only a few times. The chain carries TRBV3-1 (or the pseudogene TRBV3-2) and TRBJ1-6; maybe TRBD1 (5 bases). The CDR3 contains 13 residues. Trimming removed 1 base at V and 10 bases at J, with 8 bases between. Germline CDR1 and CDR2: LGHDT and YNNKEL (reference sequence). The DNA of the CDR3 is TGTGCCAGCAGCCAAGGGGGGGGGTCACCCCTCCACTTT. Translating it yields CASSQGGGSPLHF.

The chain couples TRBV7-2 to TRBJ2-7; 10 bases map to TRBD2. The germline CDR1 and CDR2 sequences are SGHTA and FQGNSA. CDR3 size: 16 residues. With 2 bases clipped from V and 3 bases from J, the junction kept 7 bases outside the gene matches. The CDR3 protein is CASSLMPSGGFYEQYF. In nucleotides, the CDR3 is TGTGCCAGCAGCTTAATGCCTAGCGGGGGCTTCTACGAGCAGTACTTC. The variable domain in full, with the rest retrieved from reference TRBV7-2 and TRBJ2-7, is GAGVSQSPSNKVTEKGKDVELRCDPISGHTALYWYRQSLGQGLEFLIYFQGNSAPDKSGLPSDRFSAERTGGSVSTLTIQRTQQEDSAVYLCASSLMPSGGFYEQYFGPGTRLTVT.

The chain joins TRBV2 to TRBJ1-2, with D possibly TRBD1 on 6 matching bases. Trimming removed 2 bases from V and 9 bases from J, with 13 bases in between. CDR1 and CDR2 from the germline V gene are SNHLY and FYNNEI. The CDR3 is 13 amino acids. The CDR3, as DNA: TGTGCCAGCAGTGAAAACGAGAGGGGGAGCTACACCTTC. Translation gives CASSENERGSYTF.

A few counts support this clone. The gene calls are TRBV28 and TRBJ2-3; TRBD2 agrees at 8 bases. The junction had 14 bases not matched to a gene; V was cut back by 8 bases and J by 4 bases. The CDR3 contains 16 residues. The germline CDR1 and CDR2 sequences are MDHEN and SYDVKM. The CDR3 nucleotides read TGTGCCAGCTCAACTACACTAGCGGTCTTCCCAGATACGCAGTATTTT. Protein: CASSTTLAVFPDTQYF. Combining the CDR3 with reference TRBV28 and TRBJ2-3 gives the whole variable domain DVKVTQSSRYLVKRTGEKVFLECVQDMDHENMFWYRQDPGLGLRLIYFSYDVKMKEKGDIPEGYSVSREKKERFSLILESASTNQTSMYLCASSTTLAVFPDTQYFGPGTRLTVL.

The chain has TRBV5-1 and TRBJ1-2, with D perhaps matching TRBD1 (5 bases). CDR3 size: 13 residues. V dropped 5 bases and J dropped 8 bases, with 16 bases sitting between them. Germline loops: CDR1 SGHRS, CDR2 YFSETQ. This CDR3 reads CASSTGQGWGYTF. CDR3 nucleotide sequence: TGCGCCAGCAGTACGGGCCAGGGTTGGGGCTACACCTTC.

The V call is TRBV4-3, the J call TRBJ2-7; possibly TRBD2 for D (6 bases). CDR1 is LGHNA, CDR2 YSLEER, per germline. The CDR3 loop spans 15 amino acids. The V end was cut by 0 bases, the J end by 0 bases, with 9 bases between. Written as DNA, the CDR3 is TGCGCCAGCAGCCAAGACCGGGGGAGCTCCTACGAGCAGTACTTC. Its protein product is CASSQDRGSSYEQYF.

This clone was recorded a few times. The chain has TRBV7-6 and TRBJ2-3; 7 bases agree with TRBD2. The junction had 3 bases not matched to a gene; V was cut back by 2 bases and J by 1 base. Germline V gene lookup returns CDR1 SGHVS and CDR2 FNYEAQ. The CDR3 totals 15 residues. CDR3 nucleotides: TGTGCCAGCAGCTTAATGGCGGGAGGCACAGATACGCAGTATTTT. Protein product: CASSLMAGGTDTQYF.

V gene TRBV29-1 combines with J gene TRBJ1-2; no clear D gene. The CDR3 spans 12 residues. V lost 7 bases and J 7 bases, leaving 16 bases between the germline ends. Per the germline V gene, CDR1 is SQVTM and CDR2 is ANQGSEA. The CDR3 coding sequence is TGCAGCGCCCCTGGGCCACGAAGTGGCTACACCTTC. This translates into CSAPGPRSGYTF.

CDR3 protein: CASSNRGRLAGIETQYF. The CDR3 DNA follows: TGTGCCAGCAGCAATCGAGGGCGACTAGCGGGAATCGAGACCCAGTACTTC. The genes are TRBV21-1 and TRBJ2-5; the table gives TRBD2 as D, unverified against the DNA. TRBV21-1 is annotated as a pseudogene. CDR3 length equals 17 residues.

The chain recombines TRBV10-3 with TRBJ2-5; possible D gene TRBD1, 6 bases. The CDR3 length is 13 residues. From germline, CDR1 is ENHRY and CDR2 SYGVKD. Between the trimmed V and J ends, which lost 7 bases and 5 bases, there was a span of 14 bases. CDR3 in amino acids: CAINRDTGETQYF. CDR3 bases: TGTGCCATCAATCGGGACACTGGGGAGACCCAGTACTTC.

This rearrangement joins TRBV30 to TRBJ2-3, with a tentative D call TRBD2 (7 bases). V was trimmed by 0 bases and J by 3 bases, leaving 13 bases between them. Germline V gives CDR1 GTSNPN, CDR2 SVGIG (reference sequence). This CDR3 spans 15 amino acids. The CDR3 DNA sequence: TGTGCCTGGAGTGTGGCGGGGGCTCGGACAGATACGCAGTATTTT. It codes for CAWSVAGARTDTQYF.

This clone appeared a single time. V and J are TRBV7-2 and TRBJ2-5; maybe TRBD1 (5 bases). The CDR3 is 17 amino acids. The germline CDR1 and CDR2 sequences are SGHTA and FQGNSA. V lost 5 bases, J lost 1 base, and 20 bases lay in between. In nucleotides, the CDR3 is TGTGCCAGCAGCCGTTTTAGGGGTGTGAATTTCCAAGAGACCCAGTACTTC. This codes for CASSRFRGVNFQETQYF.

The chain's CDR3 is CASSYQGGTDTQYF. CDR3 DNA: TGTGCCAGCAGTTATCAGGGTGGCACAGATACGCAGTATTTT. The chain recombines TRBV2 with TRBJ2-3, with a weak D call TRBD1 (5 bases). With 5 bases removed from V and 1 base from J, the gap between germline ends came to 10 bases. Germline CDR1 is SNHLY and CDR2 is FYNNEI. The CDR3 loop spans 14 amino acids. Drawing the rest from reference TRBV2 and TRBJ2-3, the complete variable domain is EPEVTQTPSHQVTQMGQEVILRCVPISNHLYFYWYRQILGQKVEFLVSFYNNEISEKSEIFDDQFSVERPDGSNFTLKIRSTKLEDSAMYFCASSYQGGTDTQYFGPGTRLTVL.

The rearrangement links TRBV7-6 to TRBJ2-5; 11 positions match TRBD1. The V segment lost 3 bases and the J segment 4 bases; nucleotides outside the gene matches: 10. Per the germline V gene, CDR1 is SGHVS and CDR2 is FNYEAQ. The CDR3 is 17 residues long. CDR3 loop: CASSLSTGQGAGETQYF. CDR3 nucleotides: TGTGCCAGCAGCTTGAGTACCGGACAGGGGGCGGGAGAGACCCAGTACTTC. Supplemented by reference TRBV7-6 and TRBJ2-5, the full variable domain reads GAGVSQSPRYKVTKRGQDVALRCDPISGHVSLYWYRQALGQGPEFLTYFNYEAQQDKSGLPNDRFSAERPEGSISTLTIQRTEQRDSAMYRCASSLSTGQGAGETQYFGPGTRLLVL.

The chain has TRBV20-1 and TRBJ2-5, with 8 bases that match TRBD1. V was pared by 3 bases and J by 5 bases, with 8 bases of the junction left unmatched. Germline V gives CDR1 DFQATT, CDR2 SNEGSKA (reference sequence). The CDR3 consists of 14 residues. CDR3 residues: CSASGQGALETQYF. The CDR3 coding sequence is TGCAGTGCTAGTGGACAGGGAGCCCTGGAGACCCAGTACTTC.

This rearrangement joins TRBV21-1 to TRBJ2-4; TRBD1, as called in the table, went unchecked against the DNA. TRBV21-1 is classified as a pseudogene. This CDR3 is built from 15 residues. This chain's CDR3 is CASSKARGTGGNSYF. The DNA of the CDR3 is TGTGCCAGCAGCAAAGCTCGTGGGACAGGGGGCAATTCGTACTTC.

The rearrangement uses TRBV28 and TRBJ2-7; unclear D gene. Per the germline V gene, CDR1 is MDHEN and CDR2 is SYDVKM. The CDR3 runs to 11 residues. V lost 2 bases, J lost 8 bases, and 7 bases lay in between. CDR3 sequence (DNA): TGTGCCAGCAGTTTAGGGCAACAGCAGTACTTC. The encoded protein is CASSLGQQQYF.

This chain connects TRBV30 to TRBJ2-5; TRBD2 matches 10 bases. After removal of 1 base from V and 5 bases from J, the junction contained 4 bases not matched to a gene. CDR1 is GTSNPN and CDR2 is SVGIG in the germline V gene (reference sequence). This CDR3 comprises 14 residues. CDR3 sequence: CAWSAGTSVETQYF. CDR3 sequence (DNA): TGTGCCTGGAGTGCCGGGACTAGCGTGGAGACCCAGTACTTC. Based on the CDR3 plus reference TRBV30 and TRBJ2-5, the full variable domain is SQTIHQWPATLVQPVGSPLSLECTVEGTSNPNLYWYRQAAGRGLQLLFYSVGIGQISSEVPQNLSASRPQDRQFILSSKKLLLSDSGFYLCAWSAGTSVETQYFGPGTRLLVL.

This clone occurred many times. In DNA form, the CDR3 reads TGTGCCAGCAGCTTAGCGGGGGAGTCCAATGAGCAGTTCTTC. It codes for CASSLAGESNEQFF. The chain combines TRBV25-1 with TRBJ2-1; 9 bases fit TRBD2. Germline V gives CDR1 MGHDK, CDR2 SYGVNS. V was clipped by 6 bases and J by 6 bases; unmatched bases: 6. This CDR3 region has 14 residues.

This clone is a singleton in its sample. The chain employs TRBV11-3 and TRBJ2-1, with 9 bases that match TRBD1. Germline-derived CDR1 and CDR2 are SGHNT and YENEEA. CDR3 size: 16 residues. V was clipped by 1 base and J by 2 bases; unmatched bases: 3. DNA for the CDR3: TGTGCCAGCAGCTTAGGCGGGACAGGGCCCTACAATGAGCAGTTCTTC. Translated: CASSLGGTGPYNEQFF.

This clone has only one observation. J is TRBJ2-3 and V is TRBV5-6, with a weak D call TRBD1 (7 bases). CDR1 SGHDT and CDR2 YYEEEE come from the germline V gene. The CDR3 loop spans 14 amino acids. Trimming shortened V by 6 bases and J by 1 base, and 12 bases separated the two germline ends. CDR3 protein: CASIRRGRTDTQYF. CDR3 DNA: TGTGCCAGCATAAGGAGGGGGCGCACAGATACGCAGTATTTT.

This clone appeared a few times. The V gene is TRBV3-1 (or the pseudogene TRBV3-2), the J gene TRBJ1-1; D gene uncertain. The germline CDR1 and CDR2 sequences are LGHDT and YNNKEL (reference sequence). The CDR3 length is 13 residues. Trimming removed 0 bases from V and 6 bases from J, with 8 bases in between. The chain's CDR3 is CASSQDERAEAFF. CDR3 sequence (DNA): TGTGCCAGCAGCCAAGATGAACGGGCTGAAGCTTTCTTT.

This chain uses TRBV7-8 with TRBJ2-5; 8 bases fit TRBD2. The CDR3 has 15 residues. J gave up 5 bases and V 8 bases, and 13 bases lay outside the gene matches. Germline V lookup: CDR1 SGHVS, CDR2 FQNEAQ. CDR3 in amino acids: CASGYSGDGYETQYF. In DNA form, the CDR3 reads TGTGCCAGCGGCTATAGCGGGGACGGATATGAGACCCAGTACTTC.

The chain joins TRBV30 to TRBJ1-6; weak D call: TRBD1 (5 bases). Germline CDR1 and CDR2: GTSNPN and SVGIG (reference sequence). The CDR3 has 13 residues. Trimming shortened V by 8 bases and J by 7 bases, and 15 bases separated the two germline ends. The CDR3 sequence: CALELAGNSPLHF. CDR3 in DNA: TGTGCCCTGGAACTGGCAGGGAATTCACCCCTCCACTTT.

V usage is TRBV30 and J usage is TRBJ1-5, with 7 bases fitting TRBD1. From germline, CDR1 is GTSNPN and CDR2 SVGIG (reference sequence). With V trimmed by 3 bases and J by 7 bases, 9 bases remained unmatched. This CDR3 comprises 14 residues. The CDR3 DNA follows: TGTGCCTGGAGGCATACAGGGGCAGAACAGCCCCAGCATTTT. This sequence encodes CAWRHTGAEQPQHF. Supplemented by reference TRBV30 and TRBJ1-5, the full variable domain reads SQTIHQWPATLVQPVGSPLSLECTVEGTSNPNLYWYRQAAGRGLQLLFYSVGIGQISSEVPQNLSASRPQDRQFILSSKKLLLSDSGFYLCAWRHTGAEQPQHFGDGTRLSIL.

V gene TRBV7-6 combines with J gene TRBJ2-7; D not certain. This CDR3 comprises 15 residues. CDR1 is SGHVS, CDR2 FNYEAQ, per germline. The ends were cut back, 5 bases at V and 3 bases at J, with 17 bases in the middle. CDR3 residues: CASSPRGELNYEQYF. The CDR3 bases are TGTGCCAGCAGCCCCCGAGGCGAGCTCAACTACGAGCAGTACTTC.

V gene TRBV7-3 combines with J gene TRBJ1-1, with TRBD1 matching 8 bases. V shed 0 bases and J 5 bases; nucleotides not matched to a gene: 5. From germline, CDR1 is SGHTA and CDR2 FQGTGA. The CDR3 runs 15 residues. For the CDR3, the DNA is TGTGCCAGCAGCTTAACGGGCAGGGGGCTTACTGAAGCTTTCTTT. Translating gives CASSLTGRGLTEAFF.